This is a list of T cell receptor beta chains from one sample in a study of blood T cell repertoires in COVID-19. Data came from immunoSEQ multiplex PCR; TCRdb stores just in-frame clones and leaves some out. Of tens of thousands of clones in the sample, approximately 86% are singletons; the top ten hold roughly 7.2%. The sequenced material came from peripheral blood. All receptors come from a man aged 55-75 years with acute or convalescent COVID-19. The CDR3 runs from the conserved cysteine through the conserved F or W. The D gene is left open where the match is weak. Clone size is not always given. Where it is, it says once, few, many or a class for expanded clones.

d_gene	v_gene	abundance	j_gene	CDR3nt	CDR3aa
TRBD1	TRBV7-9	.	TRBJ1-1	TGTGCCAGCAGCTCGGGACAGGGGCGGACCCCTGAAGCTTTCTTT	CASSSGQGRTPEAFF
.	TRBV10-1	.	TRBJ2-3	TGCGCCAGCACCCGGAGCCCGCTGGATCCGCAGTATTTT	CASTRSPLDPQYF
TRBD1	TRBV19	.	TRBJ1-6	TGTGCCAGCACGTCTCGGGACAGCTCCAGTCATAATTCACCCCTCCACTTT	CASTSRDSSSHNSPLHF
.	TRBV6-5	.	TRBJ1-5	TGTGCCAGCAGACCCCAGGGCTACAATCAGCCCCAGCATTTT	CASRPQGYNQPQHF
TRBD2	TRBV29-1	.	TRBJ2-5	TGCAGCGTTAATAGGAGCGGGGCCGAGGAGATTAGAGTAGAGACCCAGTACTTC	CSVNRSGAEEIRVETQYF
.	TRBV14	.	TRBJ2-5	TGTGCCAGCAGCCTCAAAGAGACCCAGTACTTC	CASSLKETQYF
.	TRBV2	many	TRBJ1-1	TGTGCCAGCAGGCAGGGTATGAACACTGAAGCTTTCTTT	CASRQGMNTEAFF
.	TRBV6-6	.	TRBJ1-3	TGTGCCAGCAGCCCCTCGGGGGGAAACACCATATATTTT	CASSPSGGNTIYF
TRBD2	TRBV5-8	.	TRBJ2-1	TGTGCCAGCAGCTTGGCCAATAGCGGGGGGGCCCGGAATGAGCAGTTCTTC	CASSLANSGGARNEQFF
TRBD1	TRBV5-1	.	TRBJ2-5	TGCGCCAGCAGCAGAGGGGGCTTCGGGGAGACCCAGTACTTC	CASSRGGFGETQYF
.	TRBV7-9	.	TRBJ1-2	TGTGCCAGCAGCCAAACGCCAGGGGTAGGGTATGGCTACACCTTC	CASSQTPGVGYGYTF
TRBD1	TRBV10-2	.	TRBJ1-1	TGCGCCAGCAGTCGACAGGGAGGGAACACTGAAGCTTTCTTT	CASSRQGGNTEAFF